This T cell receptor (beta chain) originates from a study of T-cell memory formation after mild COVID-19. This clonotype has ten or more counts. Its antigen is as yet unknown. General observations from the study: Prior to infection, memory already included some responding clones, suggesting cross-reactive memory joined.

Trimming shortened V by 7 bases and J by 5 bases, and 14 bases separated the two germline ends. CDR3 length: 13 amino acids. A single record per CDR3 protein comes from TCRdb applying MiXCR to the 5' RACE reads. The table includes approximately 450,000 distinct CDR3 sequences, roughly 20% detected once. The chain employs TRBV12-3 or TRBV12-4 and TRBJ1-2; a weak D match, TRBD1 (5 bases). The material sequenced was PBMCs or a T cell subset sorted from them (not recorded which). This receptor was identified in an adult woman who had mild COVID-19 (a few samples of this study predate the infection). Cell type and time point are not known. The chain's CDR3 is CASNFFQGYGYTF. CDR3 nucleotides: TGTGCCAGCAACTTTTTCCAGGGTTATGGCTACACCTTC.